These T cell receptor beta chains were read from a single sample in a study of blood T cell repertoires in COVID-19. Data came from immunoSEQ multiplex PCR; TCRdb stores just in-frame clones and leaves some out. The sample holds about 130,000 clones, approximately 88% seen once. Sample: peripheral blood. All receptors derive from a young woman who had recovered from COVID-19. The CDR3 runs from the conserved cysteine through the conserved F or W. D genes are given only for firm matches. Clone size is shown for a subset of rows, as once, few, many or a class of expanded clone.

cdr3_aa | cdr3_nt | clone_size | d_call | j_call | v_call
CASSVVGGTSVDEQFF | TGTGCCAGCAGCGTAGTAGGGGGGACTAGTGTCGATGAGCAGTTCTTC | NA | TRBD2 | TRBJ2-1 | TRBV9
CSVESGLSYEQYF | TGCAGCGTTGAATCAGGCCTTTCCTACGAGCAGTACTTC | NA | NA | TRBJ2-7 | TRBV29-1
CASSPGLAGGGDTQYF | TGTGCCAGCAGCCCTGGGCTAGCGGGGGGCGGGGATACGCAGTATTTT | NA | TRBD2 | TRBJ2-3 | TRBV7-3
CASSFINTEAFF | TGTGCCAGCAGCTTTATTAACACTGAAGCTTTCTTT | NA | NA | TRBJ1-1 | TRBV7-8
CASSQLGLNTEAFF | TGCGCCAGCAGCCAACTGGGGCTGAACACTGAAGCTTTCTTT | once | NA | TRBJ1-1 | TRBV4-1
CSVTGTGLSGNTIYF | TGCAGCGTGACCGGGACAGGCCTCTCTGGAAACACCATATATTTT | NA | TRBD1 | TRBJ1-3 | TRBV29-1
CASSPGQGVNTGELFF | TGTGCCAGCAGCCCCGGACAGGGGGTGAACACCGGGGAGCTGTTTTTT | once | TRBD1 | TRBJ2-2 | TRBV3-1/TRBV3-2
CASSDSRTSRNEQFF | TGTGCCAGCAGTGACTCAAGGACTAGTCGCAATGAGCAGTTCTTC | NA | TRBD2 | TRBJ2-1 | TRBV6-4
CAISDLPGNQPQHF | TGTGCCATCAGTGACCTACCAGGGAATCAGCCCCAGCATTTT | NA | NA | TRBJ1-5 | TRBV10-3
CASSARASAGRPDTQYF | TGTGCCAGCAGCGCCCGAGCCTCAGCGGGTCGCCCAGATACGCAGTATTTT | NA | NA | TRBJ2-3 | TRBV9
CASRYGTDFSYEQYF | TGTGCCAGTAGATACGGGACAGACTTCTCCTACGAGCAGTACTTC | NA | TRBD1 | TRBJ2-7 | TRBV19
CATSREGGSNQPQHF | TGTGCCACCAGCAGAGAAGGAGGTAGCAATCAGCCCCAGCATTTT | NA | NA | TRBJ1-5 | TRBV15
CASSLFVPGQGNTIYF | TGTGCCAGCAGCCTCTTTGTCCCGGGACAAGGAAACACCATATATTTT | NA | NA | TRBJ1-3 | TRBV5-4
CASSPSSYGYTF | TGTGCCAGCAGCCCTTCGAGCTATGGCTACACCTTC | once | NA | TRBJ1-2 | TRBV9
CASSLSWDSANYGYTF | TGTGCCAGCAGTTTATCTTGGGACAGCGCTAACTATGGCTACACCTTC | NA | TRBD1 | TRBJ1-2 | TRBV27
CASIDGSSYNEQFF | TGTGCCAGTATCGACGGGAGCTCCTACAATGAGCAGTTCTTC | NA | NA | TRBJ2-1 | TRBV19
CASSHQLGASGGTETQYF | TGTGCCAGCAGCCATCAACTAGGGGCTAGCGGGGGGACGGAGACCCAGTACTTC | NA | TRBD2 | TRBJ2-5 | TRBV14
CASPPGGGRNTEAFF | TGTGCCAGCCCACCGGGGGGGGGCCGGAACACTGAAGCTTTCTTT | once | NA | TRBJ1-1 | TRBV19
CATTAPMGSRKEKLFF | TGTGCCACCACAGCCCCCATGGGGAGCCGTAAAGAAAAACTGTTTTTT | NA | NA | TRBJ1-4 | TRBV19
CASSLTRAAGTEAFF | TGTGCCAGCAGCCTTACAAGGGCCGCGGGGACTGAAGCTTTCTTT | NA | NA | TRBJ1-1 | TRBV28
CASSVGGVSGYTF | TGTGCCAGCAGCGTAGGGGGCGTGAGTGGCTACACCTTC | NA | NA | TRBJ1-2 | TRBV9
CASSLVPFGRPDEQFF | TGTGCCAGCAGCTTAGTTCCGTTCGGCAGGCCGGATGAGCAGTTCTTC | few | NA | TRBJ2-1 | TRBV7-2
CASSPVPQDYSYNEQFF | TGTGCCAGCAGCCCCGTCCCCCAGGATTACTCCTACAATGAGCAGTTCTTC | NA | NA | TRBJ2-1 | TRBV7-2
CASSETGPTHSNQPQHF | TGTGCCAGCAGCGAAACAGGGCCTACCCATAGCAATCAGCCCCAGCATTTT | NA | NA | TRBJ1-5 | TRBV7-2
CASSALTGPRNTEAFF | TGTGCCAGCAGTGCCCTGACAGGGCCAAGGAACACTGAAGCTTTCTTT | once | TRBD1 | TRBJ1-1 | TRBV6-1
CASSQTRRSGTSGQQYTDTQYF | TGTGCCAGCAGCCAGACCCGACGATCCGGGACTAGCGGCCAGCAGTACACAGATACGCAGTATTTT | once | TRBD2 | TRBJ2-3 | TRBV3-1/TRBV3-2
CASTRLAGYNEQFF | TGTGCCAGCACCCGACTAGCGGGCTACAATGAGCAGTTCTTC | NA | TRBD2 | TRBJ2-1 | TRBV2
CASSLFPIYYTEAFF | TGTGCCAGCAGCTTGTTCCCCATCTATTACACTGAAGCTTTCTTT | NA | NA | TRBJ1-1 | TRBV5-6
CASSPGGTTNEKLFF | TGTGCCAGCTCACCAGGGGGCACAACTAATGAAAAACTGTTTTTT | NA | NA | TRBJ1-4 | TRBV18
CASSLEAGKSYEQYF | TGTGCCAGCAGCTTAGAGGCAGGGAAATCCTACGAGCAGTACTTC | NA | NA | TRBJ2-7 | TRBV7-3
CASSLGDRERGYGYTF | TGTGCCAGCAGCTTGGGGGACAGGGAGAGAGGCTATGGCTACACCTTC | NA | TRBD1 | TRBJ1-2 | TRBV7-9
CASSFRVFGNQPQHF | TGTGCCAGCAGCTTCCGGGTCTTCGGCAATCAGCCCCAGCATTTT | NA | NA | TRBJ1-5 | TRBV7-2
CASSLLLGLAVLNTGELFF | TGTGCCAGCAGCTTGTTGCTGGGACTAGCGGTCCTAAACACCGGGGAGCTGTTTTTT | NA | TRBD2 | TRBJ2-2 | TRBV7-2
CASSPSGGTEFF | TGTGCCAGCAGCCCTAGCGGGGGGACGGAGTTCTTC | once | TRBD2 | TRBJ2-1 | TRBV6-6
CASSLSRAEQYF | TGTGCCAGCAGCTTATCGAGAGCCGAGCAGTACTTC | NA | NA | TRBJ2-7 | TRBV7-9
CASSMRQGYTGELFF | TGTGCCAGTAGTATGCGACAGGGGTACACCGGGGAGCTGTTTTTT | NA | TRBD1 | TRBJ2-2 | TRBV19
CASSDTGGPYNEQFF | TGTGCCAGCAGCGATACCGGGGGGCCCTACAATGAGCAGTTCTTC | NA | NA | TRBJ2-1 | TRBV7-2
CASSTDLREGDTQYF | TGCGCCAGCTCAACCGATCTGAGGGAGGGGGATACGCAGTATTTT | NA | TRBD2 | TRBJ2-3 | TRBV10-2
CASRELMSRSSYNEQFF | TGTGCCAGCAGGGAGTTGATGTCGAGGAGCTCCTACAATGAGCAGTTCTTC | NA | NA | TRBJ2-1 | TRBV7-9
CSASRPGQGDEQYF | TGCAGTGCTAGTAGACCAGGACAGGGAGACGAGCAGTACTTC | NA | TRBD1 | TRBJ2-7 | TRBV20-1